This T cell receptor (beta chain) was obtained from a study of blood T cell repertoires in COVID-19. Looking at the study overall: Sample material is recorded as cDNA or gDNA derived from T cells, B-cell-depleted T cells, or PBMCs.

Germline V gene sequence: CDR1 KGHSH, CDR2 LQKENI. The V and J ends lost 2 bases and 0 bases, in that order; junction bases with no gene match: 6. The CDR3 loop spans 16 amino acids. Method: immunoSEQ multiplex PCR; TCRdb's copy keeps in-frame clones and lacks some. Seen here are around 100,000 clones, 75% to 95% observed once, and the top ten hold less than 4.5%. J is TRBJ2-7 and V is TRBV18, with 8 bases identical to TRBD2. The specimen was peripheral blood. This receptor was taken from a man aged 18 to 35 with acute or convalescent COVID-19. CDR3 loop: CASSPVLAGLSYEQYF. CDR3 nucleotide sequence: TGTGCCAGCTCACCAGTCCTAGCGGGCCTCTCCTACGAGCAGTACTTC.